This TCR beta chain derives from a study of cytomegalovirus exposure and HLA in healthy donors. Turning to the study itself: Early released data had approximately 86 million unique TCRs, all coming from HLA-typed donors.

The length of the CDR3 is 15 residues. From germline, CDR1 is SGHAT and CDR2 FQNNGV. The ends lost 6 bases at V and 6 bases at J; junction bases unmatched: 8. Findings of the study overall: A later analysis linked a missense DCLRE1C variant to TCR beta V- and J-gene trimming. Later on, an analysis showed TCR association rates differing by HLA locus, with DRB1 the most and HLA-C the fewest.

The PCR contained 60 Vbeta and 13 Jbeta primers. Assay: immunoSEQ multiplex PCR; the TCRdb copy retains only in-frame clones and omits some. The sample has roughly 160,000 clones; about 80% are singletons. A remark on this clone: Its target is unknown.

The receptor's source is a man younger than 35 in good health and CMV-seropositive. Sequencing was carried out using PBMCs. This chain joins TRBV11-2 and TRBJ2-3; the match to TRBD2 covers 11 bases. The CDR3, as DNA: TGTGCCAGCAGTCAACTAGCGGGAGTTTCGGATACGCAGTATTTT. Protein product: CASSQLAGVSDTQYF.